One sample yielded the 9 T cell receptor beta chains listed below, sequenced in a study of T-cell reconstitution after alpha-beta-depleted transplantation in children. Unique molecular identifiers tagged the TCRbeta library. TCRdb re-called the PCR reads with MiXCR, one entry per CDR3 protein. Here the sample spans 200,000 to 250,000 distinct CDR3 sequences, about 9.5% being singletons. Source: PBMCs from the stem cell graft donor, taken from the stem cell graft. These receptors came from a human donor who donated a stem cell graft to a child with acute lymphoblastic leukemia.

This clonotype appeared a few times. CDR3 in DNA: TGTGCCAGCAGTGAATCGTCCCTAGCGGGGAGTGAGCAGTTCTTC. Translating gives CASSESSLAGSEQFF. The V gene is TRBV25-1, the J gene TRBJ2-1; the match to TRBD2 covers 9 bases. The junction had 7 bases not matched to a gene; V was cut back by 1 base and J by 9 bases. CDR3 length: 15 residues. Germline CDR1 is MGHDK and CDR2 is SYGVNS.

This clonotype has ten or more counts. In DNA, the CDR3 is TGTGCCAGCAGCTTGGTAGGTTGGCAGGGGGCCTACAATGAGCAGTTCTTC. It translates to CASSLVGWQGAYNEQFF. J is TRBJ2-1 and V is TRBV5-6, with 7 bases matching TRBD1. CDR3 size: 17 residues. The junction had 8 bases not matched to a gene; V was cut back by 0 bases and J by 2 bases. The germline V gene has CDR1 SGHDT and CDR2 YYEEEE.

The chain is built from TRBV12-3 or TRBV12-4 and TRBJ2-7, with 8 bases matching TRBD2. This CDR3 spans 15 amino acids. The ends lost 6 bases at V and 0 bases at J; junction bases unmatched: 7. CDR3 in DNA: TGTGCCAGCAGCCCCTCCGGGACTAGCTCCTACGAGCAGTACTTC. This sequence encodes CASSPSGTSSYEQYF.

Many counts were recorded for this clonotype. The V gene is TRBV25-1, the J gene TRBJ2-1; D possibly corresponds to TRBD1 (7 bases). CDR3 length equals 15 residues. V lost 5 bases and J 3 bases, leaving 14 bases between the germline ends. Per the germline V gene, CDR1 is MGHDK and CDR2 is SYGVNS. Here the CDR3 DNA reads TGTGCCAGCAGTCCTACAGGGGAGGTCTACAATGAGCAGTTCTTC. Translation: CASSPTGEVYNEQFF.

This clonotype was seen repeatedly, ten times or more. V usage is TRBV28 and J usage is TRBJ2-7; 7 bases align to TRBD1. The CDR3 sequence is 15 residues long. The V gene's germline CDR1 is MDHEN and CDR2 SYDVKM. V gave up 5 bases and J gave up 4 bases; unmatched junction bases: 11. Here the CDR3 DNA reads TGTGCCAGCAGTCCCTGGACAGGCCTTACGTACGAGCAGTACTTC. This sequence encodes CASSPWTGLTYEQYF.

This clonotype was counted a few times. The chain combines TRBV12-3 or TRBV12-4 with TRBJ1-5; D unclear. This CDR3 contains 14 residues. V lost 1 base to trimming and J lost 9 bases, with 13 bases between them. The CDR3 coding sequence is TGTGCCAGCAGTTTAGATGTGGGTAGGGCGCCCCAGCATTTT. Translation: CASSLDVGRAPQHF.

This clonotype appeared many times. The gene calls are TRBV12-3 or TRBV12-4 and TRBJ2-7; 7 bases align to TRBD1. Losses at the gene ends were 5 bases for V and 5 bases for J; bases not matched to a gene: 6. The CDR3 has 13 residues. CDR3 sequence (DNA): TGTGCCAGCAGTCCCCGACAGGGTCACGAGCAGTACTTC. This gives the protein CASSPRQGHEQYF.

The chain uses TRBV5-5 and TRBJ2-3; D is perhaps TRBD1 (5 bases). In germline, CDR1 is SGHKS, CDR2 YYEKEE (reference sequence). V was cut by 3 bases and J by 2 bases, with 16 bases left in between. CDR3 size: 16 residues. CDR3 region: CASSSANSGPTDTQYF. The DNA of the CDR3 is TGTGCCAGCAGCTCCGCGAATTCAGGGCCCACAGATACGCAGTATTTT.

Notes on this clonotype: This CDR3 fails to terminate in the conserved phenylalanine or tryptophan, so it likely reflects a read error. The DNA is omitted, as the CDR3 cannot be located on it reliably, and the CDR3 follows TCRdb's listing. The rearrangement joins TRBV9 to TRBJ1-2; the D call of TRBD1 is as the table states it, not checked on the DNA. Termini included, the CDR3 measures 12 amino acids. The V gene's germline CDR1 is SGDLS and CDR2 YYNGEE. The CDR3 here is CASSVGEGKHTI.